This is a list of T cell receptor beta chains from one sample in a study of blood T cell repertoires in COVID-19. Method: immunoSEQ multiplex PCR; TCRdb's copy keeps in-frame clones and lacks some. The data hold more than 85,000 clones, with approximately 85% observed a single time. Sequenced: peripheral blood. The receptors were gathered from a human donor in a cohort sampled during active COVID-19. Both conserved end residues are part of each CDR3. A D gene is named only where the DNA matches it firmly. For some rows the clone size is stated as once, few or many, or as a class when expanded; others skip it.

D gene	clone size	V gene	J gene	CDR3 DNA	CDR3 protein
TRBD2	.	TRBV24-1	TRBJ2-3	TGTGCCACCAGTGACCCCGTTCTTAGCGGGAGGGGGAATACGCAGTATTTT	CATSDPVLSGRGNTQYF
TRBD1	.	TRBV19	TRBJ2-1	TGTGCCAGTAGTGTCTCCGACAGGGGGAATAGGGATGAGCAGTTCTTC	CASSVSDRGNRDEQFF
.	.	TRBV24-1	TRBJ2-1	TGTGCCACCAGTGATGCGGGTAAACAGAATAATGAGCAGTTCTTC	CATSDAGKQNNEQFF
.	few	TRBV6-4	TRBJ1-2	TGTGCCAGCAGTGACTCTGCCCGGGAACCCCCCAACACCTTC	CASSDSAREPPNTF
TRBD2	once	TRBV4-1	TRBJ2-7	TGCGCCAGCAGCCCTCGGACTAGCGGGAGCTACGAGCAGTACTTC	CASSPRTSGSYEQYF
TRBD1	.	TRBV7-2	TRBJ2-6	TGTGCCAGCAGCTTCTTCGGACAGGGGGCCTCTGGGGCCAACGTCCTGACTTTC	CASSFFGQGASGANVLTF
TRBD1	.	TRBV5-1	TRBJ1-5	TGCGCCAGCAGCTTGGACAGGGGTTCGGGACAGCCCCAGCATTTT	CASSLDRGSGQPQHF
.	.	TRBV7-3	TRBJ2-3	TGTGCCAGCAGCTCCCTCGGGGGTGGCCCAGATACGCAGTATTTT	CASSSLGGGPDTQYF
.	few	TRBV30	TRBJ1-1	TGTGCCTGGAGAGTGGCACACGGGACTGAAGCTTTCTTT	CAWRVAHGTEAFF
.	.	TRBV2	TRBJ1-2	TGTGCCAGCAGTGGCACAGGCTACTATGGCTACACCTTC	CASSGTGYYGYTF
.	.	TRBV3-1/TRBV3-2	TRBJ2-5	TGTGCCAGCAGCCAAGGTATGGTAAGGGGCGCCCAAGAGACCCAGTACTTC	CASSQGMVRGAQETQYF
.	few	TRBV11-2	TRBJ2-7	TGTGCCAGCAGCTTAGTGACGTCAGCGCTGGGCTACGAGCAGTACTTC	CASSLVTSALGYEQYF
.	.	TRBV10-1	TRBJ1-6	TGCGCCAGCAGGGACAATGGGGGCAGGAGGCTGTATAATTCACCCCTCCACTTT	CASRDNGGRRLYNSPLHF
.	.	TRBV4-1	TRBJ1-2	TGCGCCAGCAGCCCAGAGGGAGCCCTTAACTATGGCTACACCTTC	CASSPEGALNYGYTF
TRBD2	.	TRBV6-2/TRBV6-3	TRBJ2-7	TGTGCCAGCAGTTCCTTTGGGGCTACTAGCGGGAGGACAGAGCAGTACTTC	CASSSFGATSGRTEQYF
.	.	TRBV7-2	TRBJ1-5	TGTGCCAGCAACAGGGATAGCAATCAGCCCCAGCATTTT	CASNRDSNQPQHF
TRBD1	.	TRBV5-1	TRBJ1-4	TGCGCCAGCAGCCCCGGGACAGGGGGGTCTGGAGAAAAACTGTTTTTT	CASSPGTGGSGEKLFF
.	.	TRBV28	TRBJ2-5	TGTGCCAGCAGTTTACCCGCGACAGCTAGGGAGACCCAGTACTTC	CASSLPATARETQYF
.	.	TRBV5-4	TRBJ2-4	TGTGCCAGCAGCTTGCACAGGAACGACCTTAAAAACATTCAGTACTTC	CASSLHRNDLKNIQYF
.	.	TRBV6-5	TRBJ1-4	TGTGCCAGCGGTAGCCAAACAGGGCGCGGAAAACTGTTTTTT	CASGSQTGRGKLFF
TRBD2	.	TRBV4-2	TRBJ2-3	TGTGCCAGCAGCCAGAGGGGGACTAGCGGGAAGGTAGATACGCAGTATTTT	CASSQRGTSGKVDTQYF
TRBD1	.	TRBV10-3	TRBJ1-5	TGTGCCATCCGCGGACAGGGGGTAGGTCAGCCCCAGCATTTT	CAIRGQGVGQPQHF
.	.	TRBV3-1/TRBV3-2	TRBJ2-1	TGTGCCAGCAGCCTTCGGGACTCACCCCCACAAAGCTCCTACAATGAGCAGTTCTTC	CASSLRDSPPQSSYNEQFF
.	.	TRBV28	TRBJ2-4	TGTGCCAGCAGTTTAATAGGAGGAAAGCAGCGACTAGCCAAAAACATTCAGTACTTC	CASSLIGGKQRLAKNIQYF
TRBD1	.	TRBV7-6	TRBJ1-1	TGTGCCAGCAGCCCGGGGACAGGGGCGGGCACTGAAGCTTTCTTT	CASSPGTGAGTEAFF
TRBD1	.	TRBV24-1	TRBJ2-5	TGTGCCACCAGTGACCACGGGACAGGGATGGAGACCCAGTACTTC	CATSDHGTGMETQYF
TRBD1	.	TRBV7-8	TRBJ2-2	TGTGCCAGCAGCTTATTCGCGGGACAGGGGGTCCAGACCGGGGAGCTGTTTTTT	CASSLFAGQGVQTGELFF
.	once	TRBV5-3	TRBJ1-5	TGTGCTTCTCGGGGAAGGGGCAATCAGCCCCAGCATTTT	CASRGRGNQPQHF
.	.	TRBV6-6	TRBJ1-3	TGTGCCAGCAGTTACTCCCTACTTCTCGGGGACACCATATATTTT	CASSYSLLLGDTIYF
.	.	TRBV12-5	TRBJ2-1	TGTGCTAGTGGTTTGGTCTATGAGCAGTTCTTC	CASGLVYEQFF
.	.	TRBV7-8	TRBJ2-7	TGTGCCAGCAGCTTATCGGGGATCGAGCAGTACTTC	CASSLSGIEQYF
TRBD1	.	TRBV29-1	TRBJ1-4	TGCAGCGTTTTCCCGACAGGGCATGAAAAACTGTTTTTT	CSVFPTGHEKLFF
TRBD1	.	TRBV6-5	TRBJ1-3	TGTGCCACCAGGCGGGACAGGGCCTCTGGAAACACCATATATTTT	CATRRDRASGNTIYF
.	.	TRBV6-1	TRBJ2-7	TGTGCCAGCAGTGAATTGGCCCCGCTCCGGGACGAGCAGTACTTC	CASSELAPLRDEQYF
TRBD1	.	TRBV19	TRBJ1-4	TGTGCCAGTAGTACGAGGGGGCGCGCTGAAAAACTGTTTTTT	CASSTRGRAEKLFF
TRBD2	.	TRBV10-2	TRBJ2-7	TGCGCCAGCAGTGAAGAGGGGAGGGCCCCCTACGAGCAGTACTTC	CASSEEGRAPYEQYF
.	.	TRBV14	TRBJ1-5	TGTGCCAGCAGCCAATCGGGAAGGAGCAATCAGCCCCAGCATTTT	CASSQSGRSNQPQHF
TRBD1	.	TRBV27	TRBJ1-5	TGTGCCAGCAGTTTATTTACAGGGGGTGGACAGCCCCAGCATTTT	CASSLFTGGGQPQHF
TRBD1	once	TRBV5-6	TRBJ1-5	TGTGCCAGCAGCACGGGACAGAAAAATCAGCCCCAGCATTTT	CASSTGQKNQPQHF
.	.	TRBV28	TRBJ1-4	TGTGCCAGCAGTCCCATAAACAGGCTTAATGAAAAACTGTTTTTT	CASSPINRLNEKLFF
TRBD1	.	TRBV7-2	TRBJ2-7	TGTGCCAGCAGCCAGGGGGTCCAGATACGAAAGCAGTACTTC	CASSQGVQIRKQYF
.	.	TRBV2	TRBJ2-3	TGTGCCAGCAGTGAATTCGCGAGCGGCGTTCCCACAGATACGCAGTATTTT	CASSEFASGVPTDTQYF
TRBD1	.	TRBV9	TRBJ2-7	TGTGCCAGCAGCGTAGGGGACAGGGGATACGAGCAGTACTTC	CASSVGDRGYEQYF
.	.	TRBV3-1/TRBV3-2	TRBJ2-1	TGTGCCAGCAGCCTCCCCGGGATGGCCCACAATGAGCAGTTCTTC	CASSLPGMAHNEQFF
TRBD1	.	TRBV19	TRBJ1-5	TGTGCCAGTAGCAACAGGGGAAGGAGACAGCCCCAGCATTTT	CASSNRGRRQPQHF